The 22 T cell receptor beta chains given below trace back to one sample, sequenced in a study of CD8 T cells in ankylosing spondylitis. TCRdb independently ran MiXCR on the 5' RACE reads; one entry per CDR3 protein. The sample contains roughly 120,000 distinct CDR3 sequences, about 13% of which appear only once. Sequences were obtained from blood, either unsorted or a sorted T cell fraction (not recorded which). These receptors originate from a female donor with ankylosing spondylitis or in good health (not recorded which).

This sequence joins TRBV20-1 and TRBJ1-6; D gene uncertain. The CDR3 is made up of 13 amino acids. Germline V gene data show CDR1 as DFQATT and CDR2 as SNEGSKA (reference sequence). Trimming stripped 0 bases from V and 9 bases from J, with 9 bases between. In DNA, the CDR3 is TGCAGTGCTAGAGACTATGGCGGTTCACCCCTCCACTTT. This encodes CSARDYGGSPLHF.

This clonotype was picked up many times. The V call is TRBV7-8, the J call TRBJ2-3, with 7 bases fitting TRBD2. With 3 bases clipped from V and 1 base from J, the junction kept 4 bases outside the gene matches. CDR1 and CDR2 (germline): SGHVS, FQNEAQ. The CDR3 length is 15 residues. The CDR3 spells CASSLFSGGTDTQYF. The CDR3, as DNA: TGTGCCAGCAGCTTGTTCAGCGGGGGCACAGATACGCAGTATTTT.

Ten or more counts support this clonotype. The chain joins TRBV13 to TRBJ1-3; 7 nucleotides match TRBD1. Trimming removed 4 bases from V and 1 base from J; junction bases left unmatched: 7. The CDR3 loop spans 16 amino acids. Germline V gives CDR1 PRHDT, CDR2 FYEKMQ (reference sequence). Here the CDR3 reads CASSSYMTGSGNTIYF. The DNA for the CDR3 is TGTGCCAGCAGCTCGTATATGACAGGGTCTGGAAACACCATATATTTT. Combining the CDR3 with reference TRBV13 and TRBJ1-3 gives the whole variable domain AAGVIQSPRHLIKEKRETATLKCYPIPRHDTVYWYQQGPGQDPQFLISFYEKMQSDKGSIPDRFSAQQFSDYHSELNMSSLELGDSALYFCASSSYMTGSGNTIYFGEGSWLTVV.

Points on this clonotype: A clone one base away is much larger, so this may be a read error. The V gene is TRBV20-1, the J gene TRBJ2-7; D possibly corresponds to TRBD2 (6 bases). V was pared by 3 bases and J by 5 bases, with 20 bases between. Germline V gene lookup returns CDR1 DFQATT and CDR2 SNEGSKA (reference sequence). The CDR3 contains 15 residues. This CDR3 reads CSASVLGSGDHEQYF. The DNA of the CDR3 is TGCAGTGCTAGCGTACTAGGGTCGGGGGACCACGAGCAGTACTTC.

This clonotype was observed a few times. The V call is TRBV3-1, the J call TRBJ1-6; D remains unclear. The CDR3 loop spans 15 amino acids. The V end lost 4 bases, the J end lost 10 bases, and 17 bases lay between the germline ends. CDR1 is LGHDT, CDR2 YNNKEL, per germline (reference sequence). CDR3 in DNA: TGTGCCAGCAGCCCCCGTCCGGACGGGCTGTCACCCCTCCACTTT. Encoded protein: CASSPRPDGLSPLHF.

The chain links TRBV5-1 to TRBJ2-1, with 7 positions matching TRBD2. CDR3 length: 16 residues. Germline loops: CDR1 SGHRS, CDR2 YFSETQ. V lost 1 base, J lost 8 bases, and 12 bases stayed unmatched. DNA for the CDR3: TGCGCCAGCAGCTTGATTCTCGGGACTAAGGTCGATGAGCAGTTCTTC. It codes for CASSLILGTKVDEQFF.

This clonotype appeared many times. The chain combines TRBV3-1 with TRBJ1-1, with D perhaps matching TRBD1 (5 bases). The CDR3 length is 15 residues. The germline V gene encodes CDR1 LGHDT and CDR2 YNNKEL (reference sequence). V lost 5 bases to trimming and J lost 1 base, with 14 bases between them. The CDR3 loop reads CASSSPGRTNTEAFF. As DNA, the CDR3 is TGTGCCAGCAGCTCACCGGGACGAACGAACACTGAAGCTTTCTTT.

This clonotype has more than one count but fewer than ten. This chain connects TRBV7-8 to TRBJ2-3; D is undetermined. V was pared by 7 bases and J by 3 bases, with 14 bases between. The CDR3 is 14 amino acids. Germline V gene lookup returns CDR1 SGHVS and CDR2 FQNEAQ. The CDR3 DNA reads as TGTGCCAGCATTAACCCCTCCGAAACAGATACGCAGTATTTT. Amino acids: CASINPSETDTQYF. Combining the CDR3 with reference TRBV7-8 and TRBJ2-3 gives the whole variable domain GAGVSQSPRYKVAKRGQDVALRCDPISGHVSLFWYQQALGQGPEFLTYFQNEAQLDKSGLPSDRFFAERPEGSVSTLKIQRTQQEDSAVYLCASINPSETDTQYFGPGTRLTVL.

V and J are TRBV6-1 and TRBJ2-1, with D perhaps matching TRBD1 (6 bases). The CDR3 extends over 15 amino acids. Germline V gives CDR1 MNHNS, CDR2 SASEGT. V was cut by 5 bases and J by 3 bases, with 14 bases left in between. The CDR3 DNA reads as TGTGCCAGCAGTCCCCCTGGGGGACACTACAATGAGCAGTTCTTC. Translation gives CASSPPGGHYNEQFF.

Ten or more counts support this clonotype. CDR3 amino acids: CSAGVPNTGELFF. DNA for the CDR3: TGCAGCGCTGGAGTGCCAAACACCGGGGAGCTGTTTTTT. The chain couples TRBV29-1 to TRBJ2-2; D remains unclear. The CDR3 is made up of 13 amino acids. In germline, CDR1 is SQVTM, CDR2 ANQGSEA. Trimming took off 7 bases at V and 2 bases at J, with 11 bases between the two ends.

A remark on this clonotype: A clone one base away is much larger, so this may be a read error. This chain uses TRBV6-1 with TRBJ2-1; 7 nucleotides align to TRBD1. Unmatched junction bases numbered 7, after V lost 6 bases and J lost 5 bases. The CDR3 totals 14 residues. CDR1 is MNHNS and CDR2 is SASEGT in the germline V gene. For the CDR3, the DNA is TGTGCCAGCAGCATGACAGGGACGGACAATGAGCAGTTCTTC. It codes for CASSMTGTDNEQFF.

This clonotype was seen repeatedly, ten times or more. The genes are TRBV5-6 and TRBJ2-7, with a tentative D call TRBD1 (6 bases). Germline CDR1 reads SGHDT; CDR2 reads YYEEEE. The CDR3 runs 15 residues. V dropped 5 bases and J dropped 0 bases, with 15 bases sitting between them. As DNA, the CDR3 is TGTGCCAGCAGGATCCGGGACACAAGCTCCTACGAGCAGTACTTC. Translating gives CASRIRDTSSYEQYF.

V and J are TRBV12-3 or TRBV12-4 and TRBJ1-1; 9 bases are a match to TRBD1. The CDR3 contains 17 residues. Trimming removed 2 bases from V and 0 bases from J; junction bases left unmatched: 7. DNA of the CDR3: TGTGCCAGCAGTTTATCCCACAGGGGGCTCGTGAACACTGAAGCTTTCTTT. It codes for CASSLSHRGLVNTEAFF.

This clonotype was detected only a few times. The V gene is TRBV7-9, the J gene TRBJ2-7; 7 bases align to TRBD1. The V gene end was trimmed by 7 bases and the J gene end by 0 bases; junction bases not matched to a gene: 3. Germline V gives CDR1 SEHNR, CDR2 FQNEAQ (reference sequence). This CDR3 is 13 amino acids long. The CDR3 region is CASTQGVSYEQYF. The CDR3 DNA reads as TGTGCCAGCACTCAGGGGGTCTCCTACGAGCAGTACTTC.

This clonotype occurred a few times. This chain joins TRBV2 and TRBJ1-5; D might be TRBD1 (5 bases). The ends were cut back, 9 bases at V and 2 bases at J, with 14 bases in the middle. Germline V gene sequence: CDR1 SNHLY, CDR2 FYNNEI. The CDR3 extends over 14 amino acids. In DNA, the CDR3 is TGTGCCAGTGGGGGGAAAACGGGCAATCAGCCCCAGCATTTT. Amino acid sequence: CASGGKTGNQPQHF.

This clonotype was seen at least ten times. The rearrangement uses TRBV11-2 and TRBJ2-7; TRBD2 matches 13 bases. V shed 5 bases and J 6 bases; nucleotides not matched to a gene: 16. CDR1 and CDR2 from the germline V gene are SGHAT and FQNNGV. This CDR3 is built from 18 residues. The CDR3 DNA reads as TGTGCCAGCAGCACCCAGACGGGTTTGGGACTAGCGGGGACCGAGCAGTACTTC. It translates to CASSTQTGLGLAGTEQYF.

This clonotype was seen only a few times. V is TRBV29-1 and J is TRBJ2-7; 7 bases match TRBD1. The CDR3 has 15 residues. J was trimmed by 0 bases and V by 3 bases; bases with no gene match: 8. From germline, CDR1 is SQVTM and CDR2 ANQGSEA. The DNA of the CDR3 is TGCAGCGTTGATAGGCTAGGGACAGACTCCTACGAGCAGTACTTC. Translated: CSVDRLGTDSYEQYF.

V usage is TRBV18 and J usage is TRBJ2-7, with a tentative D call TRBD2 (6 bases). The CDR3 has 17 residues. CDR1 is KGHSH and CDR2 is LQKENI in the germline V gene. V was clipped by 0 bases and J by 4 bases, with 19 bases between them. The CDR3 loop is CASSPPAGSTNLYEQYF. CDR3 nucleotide sequence: TGTGCCAGCTCACCACCGGCCGGGAGCACTAACCTATACGAGCAGTACTTC.

This clonotype qualifies as medium-sized (0.01 to 0.1%). The rearrangement links TRBV29-1 to TRBJ2-2; tentative D call: TRBD2 (5 bases). Germline CDR1 is SQVTM and CDR2 is ANQGSEA. The CDR3 contains 15 residues. V was trimmed by 5 bases and J by 0 bases, leaving 13 bases between them. The CDR3 coding sequence is TGCAGCGTTCCCACTGGAGGCTCGAACACCGGGGAGCTGTTTTTT. Protein sequence: CSVPTGGSNTGELFF.

The table lists this clonotype with many counts. The V gene is TRBV11-2, the J gene TRBJ1-1; 7 bases are shared with TRBD1. There are 15 residues in the CDR3. The V gene's germline CDR1 is SGHAT and CDR2 FQNNGV. The junction had 7 bases not matched to a gene; V was cut back by 5 bases and J by 1 base. The CDR3 region is CASSPRTGQNTEAFF. CDR3 DNA: TGTGCCAGCAGCCCACGGACAGGACAGAACACTGAAGCTTTCTTT.

The chain couples TRBV28 to TRBJ1-2; the match to TRBD1 covers 10 bases. V lost 4 bases, J lost 4 bases, and 9 bases stayed unmatched. Germline loops: CDR1 MDHEN, CDR2 SYDVKM. The CDR3 runs to 16 residues. CDR3 in amino acids: CASSWEDRGYFYGYTF. The DNA of the CDR3 is TGTGCCAGCAGTTGGGAGGACAGGGGGTATTTCTATGGCTACACCTTC.

The chain employs TRBV12-3 or TRBV12-4 and TRBJ1-4; TRBD1 matches 7 bases. The CDR3 is 18 amino acids. With 6 bases clipped from V and 0 bases from J, the junction kept 13 bases outside the gene matches. CDR3 nucleotides: TGTGCCAGCAGGGGGGGACAGAGAACAGATGCAACTAATGAAAAACTGTTTTTT. This codes for CASRGGQRTDATNEKLFF.